This passage covers 14 T cell receptor beta chains from one sample sequenced in a study of cytomegalovirus exposure and HLA in healthy donors. In the PCR, 60 Vbeta and 13 Jbeta primers were used. Measured with immunoSEQ multiplex PCR; TCRdb has only the in-frame clones, and not every one. The data contain around 68,000 clones, 68% of them seen just once; the ten biggest clones take up approximately 11%. Sequencing used PBMCs. The source is a woman aged 30 to 39 in good health and CMV-seronegative.

This chain's CDR3 is CASSYGLAGGYEQYF. CDR3 sequence (DNA): TGTGCCAGCAGTTACGGGCTAGCGGGGGGGTACGAGCAGTACTTC. This chain joins TRBV6-5 and TRBJ2-7; 12 bases agree with TRBD2. The CDR3 covers 15 residues. Germline V gives CDR1 MNHEY, CDR2 SVGAGI. With 2 bases clipped from V and 4 bases from J, the junction kept 3 bases outside the gene matches.

The rearrangement joins TRBV7-2 to TRBJ2-3; possibly TRBD2 for D (6 bases). The germline V gene encodes CDR1 SGHTA and CDR2 FQGNSA. The CDR3 contains 15 residues. Between the trimmed V and J ends, which lost 5 bases and 1 base, there was a span of 13 bases. The CDR3 region is CASSPLASGTDTQYF. CDR3 sequence (DNA): TGTGCCAGCAGCCCACTGGCTAGCGGCACAGATACGCAGTATTTT.

V is TRBV18 and J is TRBJ2-7; 8 bases are a match to TRBD1. The CDR3 consists of 15 residues. The V gene's germline CDR1 is KGHSH and CDR2 LQKENI. J was trimmed by 7 bases and V by 3 bases; bases with no gene match: 11. The CDR3 nucleotides read TGTGCCAGCTCACCTGTGGACAGGGAACGGGGGGAGCAGTACTTC. As protein: CASSPVDRERGEQYF.

The chain couples TRBV7-6 to TRBJ1-1; the D is unclear. The CDR3 loop spans 12 amino acids. Germline CDR1 SGHVS, CDR2 FNYEAQ. Trimming cost V 5 bases and J 1 base, with 5 bases left between them. The CDR3 DNA sequence: TGTGCCAGCAGCCGAGCGAACACTGAAGCTTTCTTT. Its protein is CASSRANTEAFF. Combining the CDR3 with reference TRBV7-6 and TRBJ1-1 gives the whole variable domain GAGVSQSPRYKVTKRGQDVALRCDPISGHVSLYWYRQALGQGPEFLTYFNYEAQQDKSGLPNDRFSAERPEGSISTLTIQRTEQRDSAMYRCASSRANTEAFFGQGTRLTVV.

This rearrangement joins TRBV18 to TRBJ1-1; D gene ambiguous. The CDR3 consists of 14 residues. Trimming shortened V by 0 bases and J by 1 base, and 6 bases separated the two germline ends. CDR1 is KGHSH, CDR2 LQKENI, per germline. CDR3 sequence: CASSPPNSNTEAFF. The CDR3, as DNA: TGTGCCAGCTCACCACCGAACTCGAACACTGAAGCTTTCTTT.

This chain connects TRBV5-5 to TRBJ1-2; possibly TRBD1 for D (6 bases). This CDR3 is built from 15 residues. Germline CDR1 SGHKS, CDR2 YYEKEE (reference sequence). The V end lost 0 bases, the J end lost 2 bases, and 11 bases lay between the germline ends. The CDR3: CASSLAGQINYGYTF. CDR3 sequence (DNA): TGTGCCAGCAGCTTGGCCGGACAGATAAACTATGGCTACACCTTC.

The chain couples TRBV5-1 to TRBJ1-1, with a tentative D call TRBD1 (5 bases). The CDR3 loop spans 13 amino acids. Germline CDR1 and CDR2: SGHRS and YFSETQ. Trimming left V 3 bases short and J 1 base short, with 7 bases between. Here the CDR3 DNA reads TGCGCCAGCAGCTCGCAGGGGAACACTGAAGCTTTCTTT. It encodes CASSSQGNTEAFF. Full variable domain (remainder filled in from reference TRBV5-1 and TRBJ1-1): KAGVTQTPRYLIKTRGQQVTLSCSPISGHRSVSWYQQTPGQGLQFLFEYFSETQRNKGNFPGRFSGRQFSNSRSEMNVSTLELGDSALYLCASSSQGNTEAFFGQGTRLTVV.

This clone has only a few counts. Since a much larger clone is just one base distant, this may be a read error. The gene calls are TRBV4-2 and TRBJ2-5; 9 nucleotides line up with TRBD2. The CDR3 covers 15 residues. Germline V lookup: CDR1 LGHNA, CDR2 YNFKEQ. V was pared by 0 bases and J by 1 base, with 0 bases of the junction left unmatched. In DNA form, the CDR3 reads TGTGCCAGCAGCCAAGAGCGGGGGGGCCAAGAGACCCAGTACTTC. This gives the protein CASSQERGGQETQYF.

This chain joins TRBV5-8 and TRBJ1-6, with D perhaps matching TRBD1 (6 bases). This CDR3 contains 18 residues. Germline V gene data show CDR1 as SGHTS and CDR2 as YDEGEE. V dropped 4 bases and J dropped 3 bases, with 20 bases sitting between them. CDR3 nucleotide sequence: TGTGCCAGCAGCCGTAACCCAGGGACACTCAACTATAATTCACCCCTCCACTTT. It is translated as CASSRNPGTLNYNSPLHF.

This clone was observed a few times. The chain is built from TRBV7-8 and TRBJ2-7; the match to TRBD1 covers 8 bases. This CDR3 is 15 amino acids long. The germline CDR1 and CDR2 sequences are SGHVS and FQNEAQ. Trimming at V came to 4 bases and at J to 3 bases, leaving 8 bases not matched to a gene. The CDR3 DNA reads TGTGCCAGCAGCTCCATCGGAGGACAGGGCTACGAGCAGTACTTC. Translating it yields CASSSIGGQGYEQYF.

The chain carries TRBV6-5 and TRBJ2-7, with a tentative D call TRBD1 (6 bases). Germline CDR1 MNHEY, CDR2 SVGAGI. This CDR3 spans 14 amino acids. V was shortened by 2 bases and J by 4 bases, with 12 bases between the two germline ends. CDR3 sequence: CASSYGPGEYEQYF. The CDR3, as DNA: TGTGCCAGCAGTTACGGGCCAGGGGAATACGAGCAGTACTTC.

The chain is built from TRBV28 and TRBJ1-5, with D possibly matching TRBD1 (5 bases). The CDR3 extends over 15 amino acids. Trimming took off 6 bases at V and 7 bases at J, with 19 bases between the two ends. Germline CDR1 MDHEN, CDR2 SYDVKM. The CDR3: CASSRGEQEVQPQHF. The CDR3 coding sequence is TGTGCCAGCAGCCGTGGGGAACAGGAAGTCCAGCCCCAGCATTTT.

This clone has a single count. CDR3 DNA: TGTGCCAGCAGCTATAGGGGCTCTGGGGCCAACGTCCTGACTTTC. It translates to CASSYRGSGANVLTF. The J gene is TRBJ2-6, the V gene TRBV13, with D perhaps matching TRBD1 (5 bases). The V gene lost 4 bases and the J gene lost 0 bases, with 7 bases spanning the gap. Germline values: CDR1 PRHDT, CDR2 FYEKMQ (reference sequence). CDR3 length: 15 residues.

The gene calls are TRBV6-1 and TRBJ2-1, with 8 bases aligning to TRBD2. The CDR3 runs 15 residues. Losses at the gene ends were 8 bases for V and 2 bases for J; bases not matched to a gene: 8. In germline, CDR1 is MNHNS, CDR2 SASEGT. CDR3 sequence: CASARTSGTYNEQFF. CDR3 in DNA: TGTGCCAGCGCCCGTACTAGCGGAACCTACAATGAGCAGTTCTTC.